A single sample is the source of the 15 T cell receptor beta chains below, sequenced in a study of blood T cells in healthy people across ages. A second PCR of roughly 7 to 11 cycles used a sample-barcoded 5' primer and a J-beta primer mix. TCRdb analysed the 5' RACE reads with MiXCR anew, one entry per CDR3 protein. The sample has 1.2 million to 1.5 million distinct CDR3 sequences, approximately 63% seen once. Sequencing used blood. The receptors originated from a man aged 18 to 30 in good health.

The gene calls are TRBV27 and TRBJ2-5; 9 positions match TRBD2. The J call may be incorrect, as the DNA end agrees better with TRBJ2-7. Germline CDR1 is MNHEY and CDR2 is SMNVEV (reference sequence). This CDR3 has 14 residues. The CDR3 DNA is TGTGCCAGCAGTTTTAGCGGGAGAACGGGCGAGCAGTACTTC. Protein: CASSFSGRTGEQYF.

V usage is TRBV28 and J usage is TRBJ1-2; D may be TRBD1 (5 bases). The CDR3 extends over 13 amino acids. The germline gives CDR1 MDHEN, CDR2 SYDVKM. V was cut by 7 bases and J by 2 bases, with 11 bases left in between. CDR3 coding DNA: TGTGCCAGCACCTCCGACAGAAACTATGGCTACACCTTC. Translation gives CASTSDRNYGYTF.

There are a few counts of this clonotype. The rearrangement uses TRBV7-2 and TRBJ2-7, with 9 bases aligning to TRBD2. The J call is uncertain, as TRBJ2-5 better fits the DNA end. CDR1 and CDR2 (germline): SGHTA, FQGNSA. There are 14 residues in the CDR3. CDR3 in DNA: TGTGCCAGCCTACGGCTAGCGGGGCTAGAGACCCAGTACTTC. Protein: CASLRLAGLETQYF.

The chain links TRBV25-1 to TRBJ1-2; D not certain. The CDR3 has 12 amino acids. CDR1 is MGHDK, CDR2 SYGVNS, per germline. Deletions cut 7 bases from V and 5 bases from J, with 11 bases between. The CDR3 DNA follows: TGTGCCAGCATGCGCCGGGGTTATGGCTACACCTTC. The encoded protein is CASMRRGYGYTF.

This clonotype was recorded at least ten times. The chain links TRBV7-9 to TRBJ2-1; 12 bases align to TRBD2. Germline values: CDR1 SEHNR, CDR2 FQNEAQ (reference sequence). V lost 5 bases and J lost 3; bases outside the gene matches: 2. This CDR3 is 15 amino acids long. Here the CDR3 reads CASSPSGGGYNEQFF. CDR3 sequence (DNA): TGTGCCAGCAGCCCTAGCGGGGGGGGCTACAATGAGCAGTTCTTC.

V gene TRBV4-1 combines with J gene TRBJ1-1; D is possibly TRBD1 (5 bases). The germline gives CDR1 MGHRA, CDR2 YSYEKL. The CDR3 loop spans 14 amino acids. The V end was cut by 2 bases, the J end by 4 bases, with 11 bases between. The CDR3 loop reads CASSQSVGGTEAFF. In DNA, the CDR3 is TGCGCCAGCAGCCAATCAGTCGGGGGCACTGAAGCTTTCTTT.

The chain joins TRBV6-5 to TRBJ1-3; possible D gene TRBD1, 6 bases. Trimming pared 8 bases from V and 2 bases from J, leaving 10 bases between. Germline CDR1 and CDR2: MNHEY and SVGAGI. The CDR3 totals 13 residues. The CDR3 sequence: CASSTGTGNTIYF. The CDR3 region has the DNA TGTGCCAGCTCTACAGGGACTGGAAACACCATATATTTT.

The V gene is TRBV7-9, the J gene TRBJ2-1, with D unresolved. Germline lookup yields CDR1 SEHNR and CDR2 FQNEAQ (reference sequence). The CDR3 covers 15 residues. Trimming shortened V by 3 bases and J by 2 bases, and 11 bases separated the two germline ends. CDR3 sequence (DNA): TGTGCCAGCAGCTTTGTTGCGGACCCCTACAATGAGCAGTTCTTC. Its protein product is CASSFVADPYNEQFF.

This clonotype was seen a single time. The genes are TRBV20-1 and TRBJ1-2; no reliable D call. V was trimmed by 3 bases and J by 4 bases, leaving 12 bases between them. Germline loops: CDR1 DFQATT, CDR2 SNEGSKA (reference sequence). This CDR3 is built from 13 residues. For the CDR3, the DNA is TGCAGTGCTAGTAAGGCAGACCCCTATGGCTACACCTTC. It specifies CSASKADPYGYTF.

A few counts support this clonotype. The rearrangement joins TRBV28 to TRBJ1-2; D gene ambiguous. V was clipped by 11 bases and J by 4 bases, with 14 bases between them. This CDR3 has 12 residues. Per the germline V gene, CDR1 is MDHEN and CDR2 is SYDVKM. As DNA, the CDR3 is TGTGCCTTAGGGAGAGGTCGCTATGGCTACACCTTC. This translates into CALGRGRYGYTF.

In its sample, this clonotype was seen a few times. CDR3: CASSQAAGGPTDTQYF. The CDR3 nucleotides read TGTGCCAGCAGCCAGGCCGCGGGGGGTCCCACAGATACGCAGTATTTT. The J gene is TRBJ2-3, the V gene TRBV4-2; 8 nucleotides agree with TRBD2. CDR3 length equals 16 residues. The V and J ends lost 3 bases and 2 bases, in that order; junction bases with no gene match: 7. Germline CDR1 LGHNA, CDR2 YNFKEQ.

V is TRBV12-3 or TRBV12-4 and J is TRBJ2-3, with 9 bases fitting TRBD2. The V segment lost 3 bases and the J segment 2 bases; nucleotides outside the gene matches: 12. CDR3 length: 18 residues. This CDR3 reads CASSLRDLSGGPTDTQYF. The CDR3 bases are TGTGCCAGCAGTTTGAGGGACCTTAGCGGGGGCCCCACAGATACGCAGTATTTT.

The chain is built from TRBV6-1 and TRBJ1-5; the D is unclear. In germline, CDR1 is MNHNS, CDR2 SASEGT. Trimming took 1 base from V and 4 from J, leaving 5 bases between them. The length of the CDR3 is 13 residues. The CDR3: CASSEDGNQPQHF. The CDR3 coding sequence is TGTGCCAGCAGTGAAGATGGTAATCAGCCCCAGCATTTT.

The rearrangement links TRBV12-3 or TRBV12-4 to TRBJ2-7, with D uncertain. V lost 3 bases to trimming and J lost 2 bases, with 11 bases between them. The CDR3 extends over 14 amino acids. The CDR3 loop is CASSFSPFPYEQYF. The CDR3 DNA reads as TGTGCCAGCAGTTTTTCGCCCTTTCCCTACGAGCAGTACTTC.

V is TRBV6-2 or TRBV6-3 and J is TRBJ2-2, with D uncertain. Germline V gene data show CDR1 as MNHEY and CDR2 as SVGEGT. This CDR3 region has 14 residues. The V and J ends lost 2 bases and 0 bases respectively, with 4 bases between them. CDR3 residues: CASSYRANTGELFF. The CDR3 coding sequence is TGTGCCAGCAGTTACAGGGCGAACACCGGGGAGCTGTTTTTT.